This T cell receptor (beta chain) was identified in a study of blood T cell repertoires in COVID-19. Study-level background: Researchers got acute and convalescent COVID-19 samples from the United States, Italy and Spain. The analysed material was cDNA or gDNA that came from T cells, B-cell-depleted T cells, or PBMCs.

In the original processing: Estimation of nucleated cell counts was performed using reference gene primer amplification. Method: immunoSEQ multiplex PCR; TCRdb's copy keeps in-frame clones and lacks some. The V and J calls and the clone size are those of that table, but D and trimming were determined from the DNA. Of about 76,000 clones in the sample, around 90% were seen once. CDR3 length: 14 residues. CDR1 is MDHEN and CDR2 is SYDVKM in the germline V gene. Trimming cost V 5 bases and J 7 bases; bases outside gene matches: 5. The chain carries TRBV28 and TRBJ1-6, with TRBD1 identical over 7 bases. The receptor comes from a man between 45 and 60 years old with acute or convalescent COVID-19. The specimen was peripheral blood. CDR3 protein: CASSVPGQNSPLHF. CDR3 nucleotide sequence: TGTGCCAGCAGTGTCCCGGGACAGAATTCACCCCTCCACTTT.